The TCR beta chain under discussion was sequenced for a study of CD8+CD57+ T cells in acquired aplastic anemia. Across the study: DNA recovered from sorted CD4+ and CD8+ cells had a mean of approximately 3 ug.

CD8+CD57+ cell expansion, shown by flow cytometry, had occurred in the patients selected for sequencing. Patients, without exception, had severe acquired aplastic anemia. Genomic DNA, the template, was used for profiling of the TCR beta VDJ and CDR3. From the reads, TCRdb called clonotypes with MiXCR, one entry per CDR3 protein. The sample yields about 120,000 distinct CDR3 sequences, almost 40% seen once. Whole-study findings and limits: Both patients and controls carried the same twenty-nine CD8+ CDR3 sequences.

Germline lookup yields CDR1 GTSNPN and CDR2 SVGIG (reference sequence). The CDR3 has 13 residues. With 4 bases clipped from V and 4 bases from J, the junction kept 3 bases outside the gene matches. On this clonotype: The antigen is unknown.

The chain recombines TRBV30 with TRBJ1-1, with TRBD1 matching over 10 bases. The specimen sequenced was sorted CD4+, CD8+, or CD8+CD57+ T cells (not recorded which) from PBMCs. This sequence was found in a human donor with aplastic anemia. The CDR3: CAWTRDRGTEAFF. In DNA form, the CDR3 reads TGTGCCTGGACCCGGGACAGGGGCACTGAAGCTTTCTTT.